This T cell receptor beta chain was identified during a study of response to subunit inactivated influenza vaccine. General study results and limits: Authors proposed each seasonal influenza vaccination draws in few new T cells.

A single record per CDR3 protein comes from TCRdb applying MiXCR to the RT-PCR reads. The profile shows about 700,000 distinct CDR3 sequences, approximately 15% of them singletons. V lost 1 base and J lost 2, with 10 bases in between. Germline CDR1 SGHRS, CDR2 YFSETQ. This CDR3 is 14 amino acids long. This clonotype came up a few times. Its antigen is not known. The rearrangement joins TRBV5-1 to TRBJ2-7; no reliable D call. The material sequenced was PBMCs from blood, taken roughly 15 days before vaccination. The clonotype originates from a man aged 50 to 59 who received an inactivated influenza vaccine. The CDR3 sequence is CASSLRDGAYEQYF. CDR3 bases: TGCGCCAGCAGCTTGCGCGACGGAGCCTACGAGCAGTACTTC. Combining the CDR3 with reference TRBV5-1 and TRBJ2-7 gives the whole variable domain KAGVTQTPRYLIKTRGQQVTLSCSPISGHRSVSWYQQTPGQGLQFLFEYFSETQRNKGNFPGRFSGRQFSNSRSEMNVSTLELGDSALYLCASSLRDGAYEQYFGPGTRLTVT.